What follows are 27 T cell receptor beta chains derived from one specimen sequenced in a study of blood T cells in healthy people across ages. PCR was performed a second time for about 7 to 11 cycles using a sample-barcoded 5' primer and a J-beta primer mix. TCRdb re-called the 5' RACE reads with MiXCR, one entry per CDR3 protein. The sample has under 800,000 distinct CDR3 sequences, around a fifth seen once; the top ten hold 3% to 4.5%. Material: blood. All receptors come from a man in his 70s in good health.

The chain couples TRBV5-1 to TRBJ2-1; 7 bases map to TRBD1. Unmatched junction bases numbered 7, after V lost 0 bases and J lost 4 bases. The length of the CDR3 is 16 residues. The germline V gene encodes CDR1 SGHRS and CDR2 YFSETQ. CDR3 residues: CASSLERSRGYNEQFF. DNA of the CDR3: TGCGCCAGCAGCTTGGAGAGGAGCAGGGGGTACAATGAGCAGTTCTTC.

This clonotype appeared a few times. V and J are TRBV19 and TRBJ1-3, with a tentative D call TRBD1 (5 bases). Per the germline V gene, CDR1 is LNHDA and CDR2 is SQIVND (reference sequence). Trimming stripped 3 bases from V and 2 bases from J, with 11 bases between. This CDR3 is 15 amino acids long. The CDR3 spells CASSILGTAGNTIYF. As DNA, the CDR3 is TGTGCCAGTAGTATCCTCGGGACGGCTGGAAACACCATATATTTT.

CDR3 sequence (DNA): TGCAGTGCTAGAGTATCTAGCGGGGCCTACAATGAGCAGTTCTTC. It is translated as CSARVSSGAYNEQFF. V is TRBV20-1 and J is TRBJ2-1; 9 nucleotides align to TRBD2. The CDR3 has 15 residues. V trimming: 1 base; J trimming: 2 bases; junction bases outside the gene matches: 3. Looked up from germline, CDR1 is DFQATT and CDR2 is SNEGSKA (reference sequence).

CDR3 in amino acids: CASSTFGRDTEAFF. DNA of the CDR3: TGTGCCAGCAGCACCTTTGGGAGGGACACTGAAGCTTTCTTT. The chain links TRBV6-6 to TRBJ1-1; no firm D call. Between the trimmed V and J ends, which lost 6 bases and 3 bases, there was a span of 14 bases. Germline lookup yields CDR1 MNHNY and CDR2 SVGAGI (reference sequence). This CDR3 has 14 amino acids.

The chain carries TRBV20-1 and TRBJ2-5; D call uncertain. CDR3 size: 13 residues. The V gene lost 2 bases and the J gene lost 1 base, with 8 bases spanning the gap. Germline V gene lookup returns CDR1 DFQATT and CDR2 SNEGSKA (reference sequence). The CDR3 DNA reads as TGCAGTGCTAGACTTCCCAGCCAAGAGACCCAGTACTTC. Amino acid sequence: CSARLPSQETQYF.

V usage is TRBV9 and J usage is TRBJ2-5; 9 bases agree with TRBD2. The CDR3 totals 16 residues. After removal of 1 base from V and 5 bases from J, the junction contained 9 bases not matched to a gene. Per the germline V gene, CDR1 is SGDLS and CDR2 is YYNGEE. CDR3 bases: TGTGCCAGCAGCGTAACCGGGACTAGCTTCGGGGAGACCCAGTACTTC. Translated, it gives CASSVTGTSFGETQYF.

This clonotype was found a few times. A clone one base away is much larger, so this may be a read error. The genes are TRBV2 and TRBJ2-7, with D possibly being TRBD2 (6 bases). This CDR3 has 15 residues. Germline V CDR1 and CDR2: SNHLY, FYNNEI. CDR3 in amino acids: CANSENSGAPYEQYF. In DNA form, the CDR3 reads TGTGCCAACAGTGAGAATAGCGGAGCCCCCTACGAGCAGTACTTC.

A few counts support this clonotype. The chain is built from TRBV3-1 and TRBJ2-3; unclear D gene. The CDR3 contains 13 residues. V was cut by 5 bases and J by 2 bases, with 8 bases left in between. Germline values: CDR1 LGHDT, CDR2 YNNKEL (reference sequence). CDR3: CASSISNTDTQYF. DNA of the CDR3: TGTGCCAGCAGCATTAGCAACACAGATACGCAGTATTTT.

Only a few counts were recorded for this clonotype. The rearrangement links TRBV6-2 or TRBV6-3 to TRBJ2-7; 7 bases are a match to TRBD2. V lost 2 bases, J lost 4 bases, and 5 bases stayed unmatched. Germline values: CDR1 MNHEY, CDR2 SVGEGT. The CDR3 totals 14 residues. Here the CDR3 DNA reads TGTGCCAGCAGTTACCCTAGCGGAGTATACGAGCAGTACTTC. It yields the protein CASSYPSGVYEQYF.

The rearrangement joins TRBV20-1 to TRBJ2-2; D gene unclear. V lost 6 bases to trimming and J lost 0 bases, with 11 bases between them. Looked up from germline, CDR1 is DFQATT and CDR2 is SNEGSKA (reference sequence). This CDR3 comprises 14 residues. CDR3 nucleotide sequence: TGCAGTGCAATCCCCGAAGCGAACACCGGGGAGCTGTTTTTT. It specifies CSAIPEANTGELFF.

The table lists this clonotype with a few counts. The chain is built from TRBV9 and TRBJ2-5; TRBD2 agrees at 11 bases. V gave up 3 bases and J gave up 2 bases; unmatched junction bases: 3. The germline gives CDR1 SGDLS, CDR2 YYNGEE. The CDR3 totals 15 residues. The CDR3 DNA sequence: TGTGCCAGCAGCGCGGGACTAGCGGTTCAAGAGACCCAGTACTTC. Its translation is CASSAGLAVQETQYF.

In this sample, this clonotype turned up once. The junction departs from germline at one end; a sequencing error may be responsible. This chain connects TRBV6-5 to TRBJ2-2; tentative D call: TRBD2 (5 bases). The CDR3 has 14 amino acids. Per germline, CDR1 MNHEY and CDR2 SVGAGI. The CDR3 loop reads CASSLLPNTGELLF. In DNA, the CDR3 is TGTGCCAGCAGTCTCCTTCCGAACACCGGGGAGCTGCTTTTT.

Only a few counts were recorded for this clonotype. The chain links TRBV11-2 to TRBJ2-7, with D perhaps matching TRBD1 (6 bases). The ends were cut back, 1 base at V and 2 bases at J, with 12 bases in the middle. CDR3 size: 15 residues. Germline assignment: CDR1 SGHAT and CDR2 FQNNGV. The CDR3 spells CASSLGTGYTYEQYF. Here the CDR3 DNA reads TGTGCCAGCAGCTTAGGTACAGGGTATACCTACGAGCAGTACTTC.

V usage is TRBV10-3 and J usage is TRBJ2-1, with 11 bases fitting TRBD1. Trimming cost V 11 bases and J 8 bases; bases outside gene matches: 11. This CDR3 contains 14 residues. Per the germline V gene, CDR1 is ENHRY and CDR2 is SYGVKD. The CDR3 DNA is TGTGCCGTCTCGGGACAGGGGGTTTTCGATGAGCAGTTCTTC. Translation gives CAVSGQGVFDEQFF.

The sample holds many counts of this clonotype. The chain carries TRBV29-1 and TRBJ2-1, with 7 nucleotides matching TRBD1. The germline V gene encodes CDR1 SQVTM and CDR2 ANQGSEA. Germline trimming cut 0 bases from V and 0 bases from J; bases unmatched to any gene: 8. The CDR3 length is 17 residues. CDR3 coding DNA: TGCAGCGTTGAAGACGTAGACAGGGTAAGCTCCTACAATGAGCAGTTCTTC. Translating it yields CSVEDVDRVSSYNEQFF.

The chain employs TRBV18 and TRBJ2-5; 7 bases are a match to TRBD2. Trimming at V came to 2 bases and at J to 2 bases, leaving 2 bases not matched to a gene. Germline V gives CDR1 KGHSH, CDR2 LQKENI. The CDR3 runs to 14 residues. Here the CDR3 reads CASSPEAGQETQYF. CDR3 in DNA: TGTGCCAGCTCACCAGAAGCGGGGCAAGAGACCCAGTACTTC.

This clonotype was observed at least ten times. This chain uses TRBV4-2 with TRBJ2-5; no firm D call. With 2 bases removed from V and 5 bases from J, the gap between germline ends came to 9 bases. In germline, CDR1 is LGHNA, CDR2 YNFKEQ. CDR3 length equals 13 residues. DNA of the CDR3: TGTGCCAGCAGCCAAAGTCAGTGGGAGACCCAGTACTTC. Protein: CASSQSQWETQYF.

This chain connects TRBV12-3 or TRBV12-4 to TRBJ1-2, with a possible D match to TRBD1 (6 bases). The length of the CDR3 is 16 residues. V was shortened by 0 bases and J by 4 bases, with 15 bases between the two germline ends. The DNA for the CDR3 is TGTGCCAGCAGTTTAGCGTCGGTGGGCAGGGGCTATGGCTACACCTTC. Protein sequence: CASSLASVGRGYGYTF.

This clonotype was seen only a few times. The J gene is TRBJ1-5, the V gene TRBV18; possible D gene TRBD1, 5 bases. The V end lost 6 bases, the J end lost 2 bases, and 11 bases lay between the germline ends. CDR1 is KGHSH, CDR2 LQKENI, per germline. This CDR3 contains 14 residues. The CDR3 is CASSNGRGNQPQHF. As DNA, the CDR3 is TGTGCCAGCTCCAACGGCAGGGGCAATCAGCCCCAGCATTTT. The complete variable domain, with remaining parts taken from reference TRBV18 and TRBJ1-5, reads NAGVMQNPRHLVRRRGQEARLRCSPMKGHSHVYWYRQLPEEGLKFMVYLQKENIIDESGMPKERFSAEFPKEGPSILRIQQVVRGDSAAYFCASSNGRGNQPQHFGDGTRLSIL.

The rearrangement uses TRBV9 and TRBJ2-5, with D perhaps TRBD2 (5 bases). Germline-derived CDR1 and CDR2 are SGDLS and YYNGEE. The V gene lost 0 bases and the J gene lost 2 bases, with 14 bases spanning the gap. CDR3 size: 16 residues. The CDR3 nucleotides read TGTGCCAGCAGCGTAGCGTCTAGCAGCTTTCAAGAGACCCAGTACTTC. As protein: CASSVASSSFQETQYF.

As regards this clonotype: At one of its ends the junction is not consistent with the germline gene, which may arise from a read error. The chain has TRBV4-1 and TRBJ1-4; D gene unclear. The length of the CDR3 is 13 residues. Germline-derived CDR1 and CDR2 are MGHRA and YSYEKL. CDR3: CASSQVGSFNEVF. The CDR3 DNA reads TGCGCCAGCAGCCAAGTGGGGTCCTTCAATGAAGTTTTT.

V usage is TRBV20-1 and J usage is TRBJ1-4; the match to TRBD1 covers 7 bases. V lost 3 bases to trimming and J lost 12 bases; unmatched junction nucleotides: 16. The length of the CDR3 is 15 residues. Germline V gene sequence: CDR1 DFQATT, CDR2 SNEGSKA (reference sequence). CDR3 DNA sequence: TGCAGTGCTAGGGCGGGGATAGGGACAGAGGAAGAACTGTTTTTT. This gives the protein CSARAGIGTEEELFF.

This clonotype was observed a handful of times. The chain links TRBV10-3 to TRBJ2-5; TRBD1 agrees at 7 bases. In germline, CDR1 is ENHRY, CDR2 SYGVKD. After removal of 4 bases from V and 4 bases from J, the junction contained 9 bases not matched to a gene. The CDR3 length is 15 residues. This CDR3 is CAISASTGLGETQYF. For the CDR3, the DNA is TGTGCCATCAGTGCCTCGACAGGGCTGGGAGAGACCCAGTACTTC.

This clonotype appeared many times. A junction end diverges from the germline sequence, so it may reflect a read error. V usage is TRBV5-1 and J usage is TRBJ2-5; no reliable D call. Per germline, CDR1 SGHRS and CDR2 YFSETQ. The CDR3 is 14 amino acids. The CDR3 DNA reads TGTGCCAGCAGTTTGGCGGAGTACCAAGAGACCCAGTACTTC. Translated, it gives CASSLAEYQETQYF. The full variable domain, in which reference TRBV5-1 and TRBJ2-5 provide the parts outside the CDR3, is KAGVTQTPRYLIKTRGQQVTLSCSPISGHRSVSWYQQTPGQGLQFLFEYFSETQRNKGNFPGRFSGRQFSNSRSEMNVSTLELGDSALYLCASSLAEYQETQYFGPGTRLLVL.

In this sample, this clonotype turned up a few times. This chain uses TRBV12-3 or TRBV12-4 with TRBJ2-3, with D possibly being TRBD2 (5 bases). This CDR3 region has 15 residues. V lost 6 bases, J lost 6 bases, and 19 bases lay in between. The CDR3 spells CASSPLVLSSDTQYF. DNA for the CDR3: TGTGCCAGCAGCCCACTAGTTTTAAGTTCGGATACGCAGTATTTT.

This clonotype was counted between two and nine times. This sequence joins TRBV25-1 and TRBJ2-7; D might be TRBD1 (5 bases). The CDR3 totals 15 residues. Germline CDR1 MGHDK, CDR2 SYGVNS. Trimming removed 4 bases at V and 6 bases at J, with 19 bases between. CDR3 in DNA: TGTGCCAGCAGTGTGGGGCAAGGACCCCTTTCCGAGCAGTACTTC. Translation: CASSVGQGPLSEQYF.

The CDR3 sequence: CASSGRGQAKNIQYF. The CDR3 coding sequence is TGTGCCAGCAGTGGTAGGGGGCAGGCCAAAAACATTCAGTACTTC. The chain joins TRBV25-1 to TRBJ2-4; TRBD1 matches at 7 bases. CDR1 MGHDK and CDR2 SYGVNS come from the germline V gene. CDR3 length: 15 residues. V shed 4 bases and J 1 base; nucleotides not matched to a gene: 4.